These 6 T cell receptor beta chains share one sample of origin, sequenced in a study of blood T cell repertoires in COVID-19. Assay used: immunoSEQ multiplex PCR; TCRdb lists only in-frame clones, some missing. Among under 400,000 clones, 70% to 90% were seen once, and the ten largest hold about 4.2%. Sequencing was performed on PBMCs or T cells enriched from blood (not recorded which). Receptor source: a woman aged 35 to 49 with acute COVID-19.

The chain is built from TRBV4-2 and TRBJ1-3; D gene ambiguous. The V and J ends lost 0 bases and 8 bases respectively, with 14 bases between them. The CDR3 extends over 15 amino acids. Germline values: CDR1 LGHNA, CDR2 YNFKEQ. This CDR3 is CASSQDHGDLDTIYF. The CDR3 coding sequence is TGTGCCAGCAGCCAAGATCACGGGGATCTGGACACCATATATTTT.

In this sample, this clone turned up a few times. The J gene is TRBJ2-1, the V gene TRBV10-2, with 7 positions matching TRBD2. V lost 10 bases, J lost 6 bases, and 18 bases stayed unmatched. CDR3 length: 16 residues. Germline CDR1 reads WSHSY; CDR2 reads SAAADI. The CDR3 DNA is TGCGCCACCCAAGATAGAGGCGGGAGCAGCGTCAATGAGCAGTTCTTC. Its protein is CATQDRGGSSVNEQFF.

V is TRBV7-2 and J is TRBJ1-1, with 9 bases matching TRBD1. CDR3 length equals 13 residues. V lost 7 bases to trimming and J lost 3 bases; unmatched junction nucleotides: 3. Germline CDR1 is SGHTA and CDR2 is FQGNSA. CDR3 coding DNA: TGTGCCAGCACGGGACAGGGCCACACTGAAGCTTTCTTT. Amino acid sequence: CASTGQGHTEAFF. The variable domain in full, with the rest retrieved from reference TRBV7-2 and TRBJ1-1, is GAGVSQSPSNKVTEKGKDVELRCDPISGHTALYWYRQSLGQGLEFLIYFQGNSAPDKSGLPSDRFSAERTGGSVSTLTIQRTQQEDSAVYLCASTGQGHTEAFFGQGTRLTVV.

V usage is TRBV5-4 and J usage is TRBJ2-5, with 12 positions matching TRBD2. CDR3 length: 16 amino acids. CDR1 SGHNT and CDR2 YYREEE come from the germline V gene (reference sequence). V lost 2 bases, J lost 2 bases, and 4 bases stayed unmatched. CDR3 nucleotide sequence: TGTGCCAGCAGCTTATCCGGGACTAGCGGGCAAGAGACCCAGTACTTC. It encodes CASSLSGTSGQETQYF.

The rearrangement uses TRBV15 and TRBJ2-2, with 8 bases matching TRBD1. Germline V gene sequence: CDR1 LNHNV, CDR2 YYDKDF (reference sequence). The CDR3 spans 16 residues. V was clipped by 4 bases and J by 6 bases; unmatched bases: 10. CDR3: CATSTLTGVGAGELFF. The DNA for the CDR3 is TGTGCCACCAGCACCCTGACAGGGGTCGGAGCCGGGGAGCTGTTTTTT.

The V call is TRBV7-2, the J call TRBJ2-2, with 10 bases aligning to TRBD2. This CDR3 comprises 17 residues. The germline V gene has CDR1 SGHTA and CDR2 FQGNSA. After removal of 1 base from V and 8 bases from J, the junction contained 10 bases not matched to a gene. CDR3 coding DNA: TGTGCCAGCAGCTTAGTTAGCGGGAGGTTCCCAGGGGGGGAGCTGTTTTTT. Translated, it gives CASSLVSGRFPGGELFF.